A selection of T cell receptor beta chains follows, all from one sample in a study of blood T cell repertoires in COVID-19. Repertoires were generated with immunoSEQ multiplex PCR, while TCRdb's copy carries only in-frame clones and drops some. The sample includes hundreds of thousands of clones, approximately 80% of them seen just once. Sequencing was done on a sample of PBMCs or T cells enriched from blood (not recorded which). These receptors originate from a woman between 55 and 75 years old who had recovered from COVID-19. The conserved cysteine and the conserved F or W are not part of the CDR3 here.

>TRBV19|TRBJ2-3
ASSIVGQGNWDTQY
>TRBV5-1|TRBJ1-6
ASSFGQGRSYNSPLH
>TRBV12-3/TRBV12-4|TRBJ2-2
ASSLRGTGELF
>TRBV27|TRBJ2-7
ASRLVGGEYEQY
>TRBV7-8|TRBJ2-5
ASSINSRGETQY
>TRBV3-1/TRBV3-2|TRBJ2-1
ASSQVRGAVNEQF
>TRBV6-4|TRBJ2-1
ASSDGEYNEQF
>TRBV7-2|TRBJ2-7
ASSPQGGPYEQY
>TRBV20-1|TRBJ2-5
SPRYQETQY
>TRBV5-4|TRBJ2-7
ASSLPGTRTYEQY
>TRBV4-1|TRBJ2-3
ASSQEWLAGSTDTQY
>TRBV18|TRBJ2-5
ASSPPGTSLQETQY
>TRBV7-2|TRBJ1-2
ASSPFPGQTYYGYT
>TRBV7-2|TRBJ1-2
ASSLSLGQGYT
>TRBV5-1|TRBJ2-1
ASSWAAGGYNEQF
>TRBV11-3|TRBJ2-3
ASSLGLAGGSTDTQY
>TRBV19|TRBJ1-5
ASSISSGGGNQPQH
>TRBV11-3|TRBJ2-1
ASSLRGSSYNEQF
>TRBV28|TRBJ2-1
ASRRTSLSNEQF
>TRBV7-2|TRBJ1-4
ASSLTGGNEKLF
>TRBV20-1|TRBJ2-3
SARDIAQY
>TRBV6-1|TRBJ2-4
ASSEVAGVKNIQY
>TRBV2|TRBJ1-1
ASLTFLRGHTEAF
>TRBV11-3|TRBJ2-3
ASSSDRLTDTQY
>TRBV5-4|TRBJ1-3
ASSPASAPHSGNTIY
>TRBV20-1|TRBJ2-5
SANERVDGTQY
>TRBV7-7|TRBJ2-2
ASSLDSGGANTGELF
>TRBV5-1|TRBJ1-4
ASSPPGSSGEKLF
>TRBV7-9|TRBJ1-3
ASSTPGQGGNTIY
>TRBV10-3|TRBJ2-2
ATSRDKNTGELF
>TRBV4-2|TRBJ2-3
ASSQGSSSGGRADTQY
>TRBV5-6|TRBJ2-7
ASSRGQGNYEQY
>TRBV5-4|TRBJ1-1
ASIQFGVRETEAF
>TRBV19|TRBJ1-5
ASTSPYSRIVQPQH
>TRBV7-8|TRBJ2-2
ASSFEGGTNTGELF
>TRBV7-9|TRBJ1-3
ASSHKGTPGNTIY
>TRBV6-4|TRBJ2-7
ASSEELLSYEQY
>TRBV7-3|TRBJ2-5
ASSSTGTGTQY
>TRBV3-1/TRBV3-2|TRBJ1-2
ASSQTGIYGYT
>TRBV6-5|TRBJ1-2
ASSYSRGYGYT
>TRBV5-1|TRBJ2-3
ASSSGQGSGRDTQY
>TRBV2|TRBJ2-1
ASKRESSYNEQF
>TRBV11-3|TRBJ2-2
ASSLGQSTGELF
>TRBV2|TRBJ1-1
ASSEADRGKAF
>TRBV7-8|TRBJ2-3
ASSLEQGGSTDTQY
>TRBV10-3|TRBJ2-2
AIPRGSIQNTGELF
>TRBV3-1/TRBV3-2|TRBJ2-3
ASSLVSSGRWTDTQY
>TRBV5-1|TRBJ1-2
ASSLGQGLGGYT
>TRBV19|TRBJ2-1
ASSIMTGPYNEQF
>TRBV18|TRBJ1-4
ASSPGGNREKLF
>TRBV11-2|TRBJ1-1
ASSLDLRGARGGTEAF
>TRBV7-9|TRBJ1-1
ASSLEGMNTEAF
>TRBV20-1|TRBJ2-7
SAQTYEQY
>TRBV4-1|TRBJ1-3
ASSQGASSGNTIY
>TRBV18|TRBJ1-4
ASSPRKYRTSRATNEKLF